This T cell receptor (beta chain) comes out of a study of T cell responses to AZD1222 COVID-19 vaccine (dated by TCRdb to the early 2020s). For the wider study: AZD1222 recipients whose second dose came at about 4 weeks and those whose second dose came at about 12 weeks were combined into one group, since spike-specific TCR depth and breadth did not differ between the two schedules. A total of over 230 trial participants underwent TCR sequencing, of whom about 210 received two doses of AZD1222 and about 26 received two doses of the MenACWY control vaccine. Enrollment into the trials was organized by age into subgroups of 18-55, 56-69 and 70-plus years, and those subgroups contained approximately 150, 30 and 60 TCR-sequenced participants, respectively.

From the germline V gene, CDR1 is MNHEY and CDR2 is SVGAGI. V lost 8 bases and J lost 2 bases; the stretch between them is 16 bases long. Spanning cysteine to phenylalanine, the CDR3 consists of 14 amino acids. Just CDR3 DNA is preserved here, 42 bases in frame from base 1. The time point label corresponds to: baseline before first vaccination. Vaccinee samples came from UK trials COV001 and COV002, including a single-blind randomized controlled phase 2/3 trial of AZD1222 (ChAdOx1 nCoV-19) in healthy adults. For TCRbeta chain sequencing, PBMC samples from trial participants were taken at day 0 and at day 28 after the second dose. The CDR3 regions of human TCRbeta chains were subjected to immunosequencing. Turning to the authors' computational methods: TCRs in the repertoires were compared against a reference library of SARS-CoV-2-specific TCRs that had been generated with the MIRA antigen-specificity platform. Breadth meant the fraction of unique TCRs that were SARS-CoV-2-associated, whereas depth meant the fraction of total T cells that were SARS-CoV-2-associated. Using the MIRA data, each spike-specific TCR was assigned both to the spike region to which the TCR was reactive and to a CD4 or CD8 class. Log10-transformed breadth and depth values were compared by one-way ANOVA with Sidak's multiple comparisons tests. The source is immuneACCESS, and TCRdb retained only in-frame sequences with V and J called. Part of the clones is not carried over; for the studies checked, unresolved V genes explain less than half of this, and the remainder is unexplained. The DNA gave D and trimming, while V, J and clone size come from that table. The sample table holds 120,000 to 150,000 clones, of which roughly 90% were seen once. The biggest ten clones account for about 3.2% of the sample.

Broad study findings and their caveats: The 56-69-year group was small, and its depth increase did not reach significance, likely because of low power. Reportedly, almost half of the unique spike-specific TCRs recognized epitopes lying outside the regions that are mutated in the B.1.351 and B.1.1.7 variants. Participants were mostly white British, with more females than males. The authors suggested clonal diversity may have been underestimated. Conclusions about previously exposed vaccinees were limited because only 6 or 7 AZD1222 recipients were SARS-CoV-2 seropositive at baseline. Vaccine-associated CD4 TCRs spanned the whole spike protein, with dominant responses in regions 160-218 and 743-854. Because no day 14 peak-response samples were available, repertoires were characterized only after the peak T cell response. After two AZD1222 doses, spike-specific TCR breadth and depth were significantly higher than at day 0 and than in MenACWY recipients.

Worth noting for this clone: Its antigen is not yet known. Base qualities are not at hand, and no much larger clone is one base apart.

In this chain, TRBV6-5 is recombined with TRBJ2-7, and TRBD1 may be the D gene, going by 5 matching bases. The sequences come from peripheral blood, collected on day 0 of AZD1222 vaccination. This TCR was recovered from an adult in good health. The DNA sequence follows: TGTGCCAGCGCGACCAGGGATGGCCCCTACGAGCAGTACTTC. Its translation is CASATRDGPYEQYF.